This TCR beta chain was captured by sequencing in a study of T cell responses to AZD1222 COVID-19 vaccine. Germline CDR1 and CDR2: LNHDA and SQIVND (reference sequence). Trimming stripped 5 bases from V and 0 bases from J, with 14 bases between. This CDR3 is 16 amino acids long. Sequenced by immunoSEQ multiplex PCR; TCRdb stores in-frame clones only, minus some. Here the sample spans roughly 180,000 clones, about nine tenths being singletons. Material: peripheral blood, obtained on day 0 of MenACWY control vaccination. This TCR was sampled from an adult in good health. This chain joins TRBV19 and TRBJ1-5, with TRBD1 as a possible D gene (5 bases). As DNA, the CDR3 is TGTGCCAGTAGTGCCCTTGGACAAACTAGCAATCAGCCCCAGCATTTT. It codes for CASSALGQTSNQPQHF.